This T cell receptor beta chain was identified in a study of regulatory T cells in long-lasting Graves disease. This clonotype was recorded at least ten times. What it binds is unknown. The study's findings and limits: Gene preferences differed: TRBV28, TRBJ1-2, TRBJ2-5 in persistent cases.

Time point denoted: newly diagnosed GD, antithyroid drugs for less than 3 months. Following extraction of RNA from PBMCs, that RNA was used to make the TCR library. Germline CDR1 reads KGHDR; CDR2 reads SFDVKD. The CDR3 has 18 amino acids. The V gene lost 0 bases and the J gene lost 2 bases, with 18 bases spanning the gap. Building of the TCR beta libraries involved iRepertoire HTBI primers and Arm-PCR of CDR3 regions. TCRdb reprocessed the multiplex PCR reads with MiXCR, giving one entry per CDR3 protein. The sample comprises 440,000 or so distinct CDR3 sequences, just under 15% of which are singletons, and 16% rests with the top ten. The data were also submitted as part of a second study, on T cells in Graves' hyperthyroidism and ophthalmopathy. From that study: With the HTBI primer set, the TCR CDR3 went through a first round of RT-PCR. Ophthalmopathy cases were set apart from stable hyperthyroidism by a 13 V-J model.

V is TRBV24-1 and J is TRBJ2-5; perhaps D is TRBD1 or TRBD2 (6 bases each). This receptor was identified in a woman under 40 with Graves disease. This specimen consisted of peripheral blood mononuclear cells (PBMCs), obtained at new diagnosis, from a patient treated with antithyroid drugs. CDR3 in DNA: TGTGCCACCAGTGATTTGCAAGCATCGGGGGCGGATCAAGAGACCCAGTACTTC. This codes for CATSDLQASGADQETQYF.